Below are 13 T cell receptor beta chains sequenced from a single sample in a study of patients and donors after allogeneic stem cell transplantation. TCRdb reprocessed the RT-PCR reads via MiXCR and lists one record per CDR3 protein. The sample comprises roughly 230,000 distinct CDR3 sequences, 12% to 15% of which are singletons, and 11% rests with the top ten. Sequencing input: blood, either unsorted or a sorted T cell fraction (not recorded which). The receptors come from a human donor who was either an allogeneic HSCT recipient or a stem cell or donor lymphocyte infusion donor (not recorded which). It is not recorded whose cells these are; they may come from a transplant donor.

This clonotype turned up a few times. This chain joins TRBV30 and TRBJ2-2, with D tentatively TRBD1 (6 bases). Trimming shortened V by 7 bases and J by 5 bases, and 23 bases separated the two germline ends. This CDR3 has 16 residues. CDR1 and CDR2 from the germline V gene are GTSNPN and SVGIG (reference sequence). CDR3 amino acids: CASTFYRVKATGELFF. The DNA of the CDR3 is TGTGCCTCGACCTTTTACAGGGTAAAGGCGACCGGGGAGCTGTTTTTT.

In DNA, the CDR3 is TGCAGTGCTAGTAGACAGGGGGATAGCTACACCTTC. It codes for CSASRQGDSYTF. V gene TRBV20-1 combines with J gene TRBJ1-2; the match to TRBD1 covers 9 bases. J gave up 9 bases and V 3 bases, and 5 bases lay outside the gene matches. This CDR3 region has 12 residues. The V gene's germline CDR1 is DFQATT and CDR2 SNEGSKA (reference sequence).

This clonotype was seen at least ten times. The chain employs TRBV7-9 and TRBJ1-5; D not certain. The CDR3 consists of 13 residues. Between the trimmed V and J ends, which lost 3 bases and 4 bases, there was a span of 7 bases. Germline CDR1 is SEHNR and CDR2 is FQNEAQ (reference sequence). The CDR3, as DNA: TGTGCCAGCAGCTTTCGATTTAATCAGCCCCAGCATTTT. Protein: CASSFRFNQPQHF. Variable domain in full (rest from reference TRBV7-9 and TRBJ1-5): DTGVSQNPRHKITKRGQNVTFRCDPISEHNRLYWYRQTLGQGPEFLTYFQNEAQLEKSRLLSDRFSAERPKGSFSTLEIQRTEQGDSAMYLCASSFRFNQPQHFGDGTRLSIL.

This clonotype has a count of ten or more. The chain employs TRBV3-1 and TRBJ1-3, with D uncertain. The CDR3 covers 15 residues. The V end was cut by 8 bases, the J end by 0 bases, with 14 bases between. Germline CDR1 is LGHDT and CDR2 is YNNKEL (reference sequence). Here the CDR3 reads CASSQTMSSGNTIYF. In DNA, the CDR3 is TGTGCCAGCTCCCAAACGATGAGCTCTGGAAACACCATATATTTT.

The V gene is TRBV5-1, the J gene TRBJ2-7; possible D gene TRBD1, 7 bases. Germline CDR1 is SGHRS and CDR2 is YFSETQ. This CDR3 contains 15 residues. Trimming left V 0 bases short and J 5 bases short, with 15 bases between. This chain's CDR3 is CASSLAPEGAHEQYF. CDR3 bases: TGCGCCAGCAGCTTGGCCCCGGAGGGGGCCCACGAGCAGTACTTC.

The genes are TRBV6-5 and TRBJ2-3; a weak D match, TRBD2 (6 bases). Per germline, CDR1 MNHEY and CDR2 SVGAGI. Trimming pared 2 bases from V and 6 bases from J, leaving 21 bases between. This CDR3 has 17 amino acids. CDR3 DNA sequence: TGTGCCAGCAGTTACCGGCTCGGGGGTGGGGGTATGGATACGCAGTATTTT. Its translation is CASSYRLGGGGMDTQYF.

This clonotype turned up a few times. The chain couples TRBV30 to TRBJ2-1; D is unresolved. CDR3 length: 12 residues. Germline values: CDR1 GTSNPN, CDR2 SVGIG (reference sequence). V was pared by 1 base and J by 3 bases, with 4 bases between. The DNA of the CDR3 is TGTGCCTGGAGTGGGCACTACAATGAGCAGTTCTTC. As protein: CAWSGHYNEQFF.

The chain recombines TRBV28 with TRBJ1-1, with D maybe TRBD1 (5 bases). This CDR3 region has 15 residues. V was clipped by 10 bases and J by 1 base, with 19 bases between them. Per germline, CDR1 MDHEN and CDR2 SYDVKM. CDR3 coding DNA: TGTGCCACCGCGTATGGGGGAAGGGGGAACACTGAAGCTTTCTTT. Residues: CATAYGGRGNTEAFF.

The CDR3, as DNA: TGTGCCAGCAGAGGACTTTGGGGGGGGAACACCGGGGAGCTGTTTTTT. Translating gives CASRGLWGGNTGELFF. V is TRBV6-1 and J is TRBJ2-2, with TRBD2 matching over 7 bases. The ends lost 6 bases at V and 1 base at J; junction bases unmatched: 8. Germline V lookup: CDR1 MNHNS, CDR2 SASEGT. CDR3 length: 16 residues.

This clonotype was detected ten times or more. The chain links TRBV20-1 to TRBJ1-2; no definite D call. This CDR3 has 13 amino acids. Trimming pared 3 bases from V and 6 bases from J, leaving 14 bases between. The germline V gene has CDR1 DFQATT and CDR2 SNEGSKA (reference sequence). CDR3 nucleotides: TGCAGTGCTAGTGGTACCCGTAGTGATGGCTACACCTTC. It encodes CSASGTRSDGYTF.

The sample holds many counts of this clonotype. V is TRBV2 and J is TRBJ1-1; TRBD1 is a possible D gene (5 bases). Trimming removed 3 bases at V and 2 bases at J, with 13 bases between. This CDR3 has 15 residues. Germline CDR1 and CDR2: SNHLY and FYNNEI. Written as DNA, the CDR3 is TGTGCCAGCAGTGAGGGGCCAGGGCTAAACACTGAAGCTTTCTTT. Its translation: CASSEGPGLNTEAFF.

The chain uses TRBV9 and TRBJ1-1; the match to TRBD1 covers 8 bases. The CDR3 is 16 amino acids. V lost 0 bases, J lost 6 bases, and 10 bases stayed unmatched. Germline lookup yields CDR1 SGDLS and CDR2 YYNGEE. The CDR3 DNA reads as TGTGCCAGCAGCGTAGTAGTAGGTGGACAGGGCTCTGAAGCTTTCTTT. This codes for CASSVVVGGQGSEAFF. The whole variable domain, remainder taken from reference TRBV9 and TRBJ1-1, is DSGVTQTPKHLITATGQRVTLRCSPRSGDLSVYWYQQSLDQGLQFLIQYYNGEERAKGNILERFSAQQFPDLHSELNLSSLELGDSALYFCASSVVVGGQGSEAFFGQGTRLTVV.

V usage is TRBV5-1 and J usage is TRBJ1-3; no definite D call. The length of the CDR3 is 15 residues. V was pared by 0 bases and J by 0 bases, with 7 bases between. Germline CDR1 is SGHRS and CDR2 is YFSETQ. The CDR3 sequence: CASSLASSSGNTIYF. CDR3 nucleotide sequence: TGCGCCAGCAGCTTGGCGTCCTCCTCTGGAAACACCATATATTTT.